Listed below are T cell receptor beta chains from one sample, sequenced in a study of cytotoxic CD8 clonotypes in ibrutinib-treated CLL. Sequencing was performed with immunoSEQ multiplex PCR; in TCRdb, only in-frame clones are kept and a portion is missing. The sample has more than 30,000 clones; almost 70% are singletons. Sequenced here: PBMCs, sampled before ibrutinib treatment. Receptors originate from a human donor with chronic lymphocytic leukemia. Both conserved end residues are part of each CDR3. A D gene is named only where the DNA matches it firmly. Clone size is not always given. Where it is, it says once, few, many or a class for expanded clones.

TGTGCCAGTACCGCGGGACAGCAGAACACTGAAGCTTTCTTT	CASTAGQQNTEAFF	TRBD1	TRBV19	TRBJ1-1	-
TGTGCCATCAGAAGGGGAGATAACTATGGCTACACCTTC	CAIRRGDNYGYTF	-	TRBV6-5	TRBJ1-2	-
TGTGCCAGCAGCGTAGAGGCAGCTGAGGGCTACGAGCAGTACTTC	CASSVEAAEGYEQYF	-	TRBV9	TRBJ2-7	-
TGTGCCAGCAGCGAAGGGCTAGCGGGGCTCTACGAGCAGTACTTC	CASSEGLAGLYEQYF	TRBD2	TRBV27	TRBJ2-7	few
TGTGCCAGCAGTCAAGGGGGGAGGGCTGAAGCTTTCTTT	CASSQGGRAEAFF	-	TRBV7-2	TRBJ1-1	-
TGTGCCAGTAGTACCTACAGGGGAGCCATGAACACTGAAGCTTTCTTT	CASSTYRGAMNTEAFF	TRBD1	TRBV19	TRBJ1-1	few
TGTGCCAGCAGTGACTCACCCGGGACAGATTACAATGAGCAGTTCTTC	CASSDSPGTDYNEQFF	TRBD1	TRBV6-4	TRBJ2-1	-
TGTGCCAGCAGCCCACGGGGTGGGGGCTATGGCTACACCTTC	CASSPRGGGYGYTF	-	TRBV5-6	TRBJ1-2	-
TGTGCCAGCAGTTTATTGGGAGGGACAGGGGCTTCACCCCTCCACTTT	CASSLLGGTGASPLHF	TRBD1	TRBV27	TRBJ1-6	few
TGTGCCAGCAGCTTAGTTGGCGGCACTCGCTCTGGAAACACCATATATTTT	CASSLVGGTRSGNTIYF	-	TRBV11-2	TRBJ1-3	-
TGCGCCAGCAGGGACCCGGGGGCTAAGCAGTACTTC	CASRDPGAKQYF	-	TRBV4-1	TRBJ2-7	-
TGTGCTTGGGGGGCAGGGGGCCGCCAGCCCCAGCATTTT	CAWGAGGRQPQHF	TRBD1	TRBV30	TRBJ1-5	-
TGTGCCAGCAGCTTAGGCCGAGGACAGGGGACTAATGAAAAACTGTTTTTT	CASSLGRGQGTNEKLFF	TRBD1	TRBV13	TRBJ1-4	-
TGTGCCAGCAGCTTAGAGACGACAGGGACCGACGAGCAGTACTTC	CASSLETTGTDEQYF	TRBD1	TRBV11-3	TRBJ2-7	-
TGTGCCAGCAGTCGGTATATGAACACTGAAGCTTTCTTT	CASSRYMNTEAFF	-	TRBV27	TRBJ1-1	few
TGCGCCAGCAGCTTAGGAGGGACAGGGGTCTACGAGCAGTACTTC	CASSLGGTGVYEQYF	TRBD1	TRBV5-1	TRBJ2-7	-
TGTGCCAGCAGTCTCGGGATTGGCACAGATACGCAGTATTTT	CASSLGIGTDTQYF	-	TRBV6-1	TRBJ2-3	-
TGCGCCAGCAGCCTTTGGACAGGGCCCAATCAGCCCCAGCATTTT	CASSLWTGPNQPQHF	TRBD1	TRBV5-1	TRBJ1-5	few
TGCGCCAGCAGCCTGACGGCGGCTCTCAATGAGCAGTTCTTC	CASSLTAALNEQFF	-	TRBV4-1	TRBJ2-1	-
TGTGCCAGCAGCGTGGGGACCACGGCCAATGAGCAGTTCTTC	CASSVGTTANEQFF	-	TRBV9	TRBJ2-1	-
TGTGCCAGCAGTCTAAGGGGGCGCGGTGGCTACACCTTC	CASSLRGRGGYTF	TRBD1	TRBV27	TRBJ1-2	few
TGTGCCAGCAGCCGACAGAGCTCCTACGAGCAGTACTTC	CASSRQSSYEQYF	-	TRBV6-5	TRBJ2-7	-
TGTGCCAGCAGCGTGGGGTCATGGGAAATCTACGAGCAGTACTTC	CASSVGSWEIYEQYF	-	TRBV7-9	TRBJ2-7	-
TGTGCCAGTAGTCCGATTAGCAATCAGCCCCAGCATTTT	CASSPISNQPQHF	-	TRBV19	TRBJ1-5	-
TGTGCCAGCTCACCACCTGACCAAGAGACCCAGTACTTC	CASSPPDQETQYF	-	TRBV18	TRBJ2-5	-
TGTGCCAGCAGCAGGGGCAACAATCAGCCCCAGCATTTT	CASSRGNNQPQHF	-	TRBV11-2	TRBJ1-5	few
TGCGCCAGCAGCTTGGAAGGACAGGCCCATGGCTACACCTTC	CASSLEGQAHGYTF	TRBD1	TRBV5-1	TRBJ1-2	-
TGTGCCAGCAGCTTAGCTAAAAGGGGTTCATCTAATTCACCCCTCCACTTT	CASSLAKRGSSNSPLHF	-	TRBV5-4	TRBJ1-6	-
TGTGCCAGTACCGTGGGACAAAACCAAGAGACCCAGTACTTC	CASTVGQNQETQYF	-	TRBV19	TRBJ2-5	once
TGTGCCAGCAGCAATCAGCCCCAGCATTTT	CASSNQPQHF	-	TRBV28	TRBJ1-5	-
TGTGCCAGCAGCTTATGGGAAAACACCATATATTTT	CASSLWENTIYF	-	TRBV7-9	TRBJ1-3	few
TGCGCCAGCAGCCTCGATGACAGGGGTCATGGAAACACCATATATTTT	CASSLDDRGHGNTIYF	TRBD1	TRBV4-1	TRBJ1-3	few
TGTGCCAGCAGTGACCCGGGACTAGCGGGAGAGACCCAGTACTTC	CASSDPGLAGETQYF	TRBD2	TRBV6-1	TRBJ2-5	few
TGTGCCAGCAGCCAAGATCTCACAGTTTATGGCTACACCTTC	CASSQDLTVYGYTF	-	TRBV4-2	TRBJ1-2	few
TGTGCCAGCAGCCCGGAGAGGGACTACAATGAGCAGTTCTTC	CASSPERDYNEQFF	-	TRBV4-2	TRBJ2-1	few
TGTGCCACGTCCCGGGGGATTAGCACAGATACGCAGTATTTT	CATSRGISTDTQYF	-	TRBV6-5	TRBJ2-3	-
TGCGCCAGCAGTGAAAAGACAGGGGGCAAATCCTACGAGCAGTACTTC	CASSEKTGGKSYEQYF	TRBD1	TRBV10-1	TRBJ2-7	-
TGTGCCAGTAGTATAGGAAGCTCCTACGAGCAGTACTTC	CASSIGSSYEQYF	-	TRBV19	TRBJ2-7	few
TGTGCCAGTAGTATAGAGATAGCGGGAGGATCCACAGATACGCAGTATTTT	CASSIEIAGGSTDTQYF	TRBD2	TRBV19	TRBJ2-3	-